The 9 T cell receptor beta chains below come from one sample, sequenced in a study of Graves' ophthalmopathy and Graves' hyperthyroidism. CDR3 regions of TCR beta were amplified from RNA transcripts. The first-round RT-PCR employed HTBI primers together with the Qiagen OneStep RT-PCR kit. A multiplex PCR was then performed as the second round. TCRdb fed the multiplex PCR reads into MiXCR, producing one record per CDR3 protein. The sample includes 600,000 to 700,000 distinct CDR3 sequences, about two fifths of them seen just once. The sample was peripheral blood. The receptor source for this set is an adult man with Graves' ophthalmopathy.

The chain couples TRBV9 to TRBJ2-1; D not certain. Per the germline V gene, CDR1 is SGDLS and CDR2 is YYNGEE. There are 12 residues in the CDR3. Trimming shortened V by 0 bases and J by 8 bases, and 6 bases separated the two germline ends. CDR3: CASSVDGDEQFF. CDR3 nucleotides: TGTGCCAGCAGCGTAGACGGCGATGAGCAGTTCTTC.

V and J are TRBV25-1 and TRBJ2-7; D unclear. The CDR3 is 13 amino acids. Per the germline V gene, CDR1 is MGHDK and CDR2 is SYGVNS. Trimming cost V 8 bases and J 4 bases, with 15 bases left between them. DNA of the CDR3: TGTGCCAGCGTTGCTCAGGTAGGGTACGAGCAGTACTTC. This translates into CASVAQVGYEQYF.

DNA of the CDR3: TGTGCAGTACCTAGCGCTAACACCGGGGAGCTGTTTTTT. Translated, it gives CAVPSANTGELFF. The J gene is TRBJ2-2, the V gene TRBV2; perhaps TRBD2 as D (6 bases). Per germline, CDR1 SNHLY and CDR2 FYNNEI. The CDR3 covers 13 residues.

V is TRBV12-3 or TRBV12-4 and J is TRBJ1-2, with TRBD1 as a possible D gene (6 bases). Trimming took off 6 bases at V and 7 bases at J, with 18 bases between the two ends. This CDR3 has 14 amino acids. The CDR3 here is CASRKEGVGCGYTF. CDR3 nucleotide sequence: TGTGCCAGCAGGAAGGAGGGGGTCGGCTGTGGCTACACCTTC.

This clonotype was seen many times. V gene TRBV10-3 combines with J gene TRBJ2-7; TRBD2 aligns across 7 bases. CDR1 is ENHRY and CDR2 is SYGVKD in the germline V gene. This CDR3 spans 15 amino acids. Unmatched junction bases numbered 15, after V lost 7 bases and J lost 6 bases. CDR3 sequence: CAITAFRGTGGEQYF. The CDR3 DNA reads TGTGCCATCACAGCGTTTAGAGGAACGGGAGGCGAGCAGTACTTC.

This clonotype was seen many times. The chain carries TRBV7-9 and TRBJ1-1; D might be TRBD1 (5 bases). The CDR3 contains 12 residues. Trimming left V 5 bases short and J 4 bases short, with 8 bases between. Per germline, CDR1 SEHNR and CDR2 FQNEAQ (reference sequence). The CDR3 protein is CASSPTVTEAFF. The CDR3 bases are TGTGCCAGCAGCCCGACAGTCACTGAAGCTTTCTTT.

This clonotype occurred many times. The rearrangement links TRBV7-9 to TRBJ1-2; D might be TRBD1 (5 bases). Trimming stripped 7 bases from V and 6 bases from J, with 18 bases between. There are 14 residues in the CDR3. Germline CDR1 and CDR2: SEHNR and FQNEAQ (reference sequence). CDR3 in amino acids: CASISIPTEDGYTF. The CDR3 bases are TGTGCCAGCATAAGTATCCCGACAGAAGATGGCTACACCTTC.

This clonotype was observed at least ten times. This chain uses TRBV20-1 with TRBJ2-5, with 10 bases fitting TRBD2. CDR3 length: 13 amino acids. The trim removed 4 bases at V and 4 bases at J, leaving 3 bases unmatched. Germline CDR1 DFQATT, CDR2 SNEGSKA (reference sequence). The CDR3 bases are TGCAGTGCTACACTAGCGGGAACAGAGACCCAGTACTTC. Protein product: CSATLAGTETQYF.

The J gene is TRBJ2-5, the V gene TRBV7-8, with 9 bases identical to TRBD1. Per the germline V gene, CDR1 is SGHVS and CDR2 is FQNEAQ. Trimming took 5 bases from V and 4 from J; bases not matched to a gene: 8. The CDR3 totals 15 residues. This chain's CDR3 is CASSRQGGLGETQYF. The DNA for the CDR3 is TGTGCCAGCAGCAGACAGGGGGGGCTCGGAGAGACCCAGTACTTC.